Below are 17 T cell receptor beta chains sequenced from a single sample in a study of T-cell reconstitution after alpha-beta-depleted transplantation in children. Preparing the TCRbeta library involved the use of unique molecular identifiers. TCRdb re-derived calls from the PCR reads in MiXCR, one entry per CDR3 protein. Of about 870,000 distinct CDR3 sequences detected, roughly 16% appear once; the ten largest clones hold roughly 5%. Sequenced material: PBMCs, mostly from graft donor cells, taken 360 days after TCRalphabeta/CD19-depleted stem cell transplant. These receptors were collected from a male patient under 18 who had a stem cell transplant for acute lymphoblastic leukemia, so the T cells may come from the graft donor.

The genes are TRBV7-3 and TRBJ2-3, with D perhaps being TRBD1 or TRBD2 (6 bases each). V was pared by 3 bases and J by 0 bases, with 13 bases between. Germline-derived CDR1 and CDR2 are SGHTA and FQGTGA. CDR3 length: 16 residues. CDR3 coding DNA: TGTGCCAGCAGCTTTAAAGGGGGGCTGAGCACAGATACGCAGTATTTT. It yields the protein CASSFKGGLSTDTQYF.

V gene TRBV7-2 combines with J gene TRBJ1-2; tentatively, D is TRBD1 (6 bases). V lost 2 bases, J lost 3 bases, and 10 bases lay in between. The germline V gene has CDR1 SGHTA and CDR2 FQGNSA. CDR3 length: 14 residues. The DNA for the CDR3 is TGTGCCAGCAGCTTACACCCAGGGGACTATGGCTACACCTTC. Protein: CASSLHPGDYGYTF.

The V and J genes are TRBV7-9 and TRBJ1-1; no definite D call. Trimming left V 5 bases short and J 4 bases short, with 8 bases between. Germline V gives CDR1 SEHNR, CDR2 FQNEAQ (reference sequence). The CDR3 loop spans 12 amino acids. The CDR3 sequence: CASSPQLTEAFF. CDR3 in DNA: TGTGCCAGCAGCCCACAGCTCACTGAAGCTTTCTTT.

The chain links TRBV12-3 or TRBV12-4 to TRBJ2-1; 11 nucleotides line up with TRBD1. The CDR3 length is 17 residues. With 5 bases clipped from V and 5 bases from J, the junction kept 11 bases outside the gene matches. CDR3 bases: TGTGCCAGCAGTCTGGGGACAGGGGGTAATCCAAACAATGAGCAGTTCTTC. Translation gives CASSLGTGGNPNNEQFF.

The chain combines TRBV29-1 with TRBJ2-5; 12 bases are a match to TRBD1. Germline V CDR1 and CDR2: SQVTM, ANQGSEA. The CDR3 contains 14 residues. V was clipped by 5 bases and J by 5 bases; unmatched bases: 6. CDR3 region: CSVPGQGAWETQYF. In DNA, the CDR3 is TGCAGCGTTCCGGGACAGGGGGCGTGGGAGACCCAGTACTTC.

The chain joins TRBV20-1 to TRBJ2-1; D uncertain. Between the trimmed V and J ends, which lost 1 base and 3 bases, there was a span of 13 bases. Per the germline V gene, CDR1 is DFQATT and CDR2 is SNEGSKA (reference sequence). The CDR3 spans 15 residues. CDR3 in amino acids: CSARAPPAYYNEQFF. The CDR3 bases are TGCAGTGCTAGAGCCCCCCCCGCTTACTACAATGAGCAGTTCTTC.

The chain is built from TRBV12-3 or TRBV12-4 and TRBJ2-1; a possible D gene is TRBD2 (5 bases). The V end lost 0 bases, the J end lost 7 bases, and 13 bases lay between the germline ends. The CDR3 covers 15 residues. CDR3 protein: CASSLARATRNEQFF. For the CDR3, the DNA is TGTGCCAGCAGTTTAGCGAGGGCAACAAGGAATGAGCAGTTCTTC.

This rearrangement joins TRBV4-1 to TRBJ2-7, with TRBD1 matching 7 bases. V trimming: 5 bases; J trimming: 5 bases; junction bases outside the gene matches: 15. CDR3 length equals 16 residues. The germline CDR1 and CDR2 sequences are MGHRA and YSYEKL. CDR3 residues: CASSSRQGRMLDEQYF. The DNA of the CDR3 is TGCGCCAGCAGCTCAAGACAGGGTCGGATGCTCGACGAGCAGTACTTC.

This chain connects TRBV18 to TRBJ2-5; TRBD2 matches at 13 bases. The CDR3 totals 16 residues. Germline lookup yields CDR1 KGHSH and CDR2 LQKENI. Trimming cost V 3 bases and J 3 bases; bases outside gene matches: 4. CDR3 region: CASSPGLAGVKETQYF. CDR3 bases: TGTGCCAGCTCACCCGGACTAGCGGGAGTTAAAGAGACCCAGTACTTC. Complete variable domain (other parts from reference TRBV18 and TRBJ2-5): NAGVMQNPRHLVRRRGQEARLRCSPMKGHSHVYWYRQLPEEGLKFMVYLQKENIIDESGMPKERFSAEFPKEGPSILRIQQVVRGDSAAYFCASSPGLAGVKETQYFGPGTRLLVL.

This clonotype was seen a few times. The chain combines TRBV14 with TRBJ2-1, with 14 bases fitting TRBD2. CDR3 length equals 15 residues. CDR1 and CDR2 (germline): SGHDN, FVKESK. V was clipped by 4 bases and J by 5 bases; unmatched bases: 1. CDR3 nucleotides: TGTGCCAGCAGCCTGACTAGCGGGGGGGACAATGAGCAGTTCTTC. Translating it yields CASSLTSGGDNEQFF.

The chain joins TRBV11-3 to TRBJ2-1, with TRBD2 identical over 12 bases. This CDR3 contains 21 residues. Germline loops: CDR1 SGHNT, CDR2 YENEEA. V was pared by 4 bases and J by 8 bases, with 24 bases of the junction left unmatched. This chain's CDR3 is CASSSPQGVGLAGGQGDEQFF. The CDR3 DNA sequence: TGTGCCAGCAGCTCACCCCAGGGAGTGGGCCTAGCGGGAGGGCAAGGAGATGAGCAGTTCTTC. Variable domain in full (rest from reference TRBV11-3 and TRBJ2-1): EAGVVQSPRYKIIEKKQPVAFWCNPISGHNTLYWYLQNLGQGPELLIRYENEEAVDDSQLPKDRFSAERLKGVDSTLKIQPAELGDSAVYLCASSSPQGVGLAGGQGDEQFFGPGTRLTVL.

This clonotype was seen more than once but under ten times. This chain's CDR3 is CASSLDLGLIEKLFF. The CDR3 bases are TGTGCCAGCAGCTTAGATCTGGGACTTATTGAAAAACTGTTTTTT. The chain carries TRBV11-2 and TRBJ1-4; possible D gene TRBD1, 5 bases. V dropped 0 bases and J dropped 7 bases, with 12 bases sitting between them. From germline, CDR1 is SGHAT and CDR2 FQNNGV. The CDR3 is 15 amino acids. The variable domain in full, completed from reference TRBV11-2 and TRBJ1-4, reads EAGVAQSPRYKIIEKRQSVAFWCNPISGHATLYWYQQILGQGPKLLIQFQNNGVVDDSQLPKDRFSAERLKGVDSTLKIQPAKLEDSAVYLCASSLDLGLIEKLFFGSGTQLSVL.

This clonotype was seen only a few times. J is TRBJ2-5 and V is TRBV7-9; 14 nucleotides match TRBD2. Germline CDR1 SEHNR, CDR2 FQNEAQ (reference sequence). With 3 bases clipped from V and 4 bases from J, the junction kept 7 bases outside the gene matches. The CDR3 contains 17 residues. CDR3 in amino acids: CASSLGLAGALGETQYF. The CDR3 bases are TGTGCCAGCAGCTTGGGACTAGCGGGAGCCCTAGGAGAGACCCAGTACTTC.

This clonotype occurred many times. As DNA, the CDR3 is TGCGCCAGCAGCTACCCCGGGACAGGGGAAGGGGAGCAGTTCTTC. This sequence encodes CASSYPGTGEGEQFF. This sequence joins TRBV5-1 and TRBJ2-1, with 10 bases lining up with TRBD1. The germline CDR1 and CDR2 sequences are SGHRS and YFSETQ. V dropped 3 bases and J dropped 10; count of bases not matched to a gene: 10. The CDR3 extends over 15 amino acids. The full variable domain, with the rest looked up from reference TRBV5-1 and TRBJ2-1, is KAGVTQTPRYLIKTRGQQVTLSCSPISGHRSVSWYQQTPGQGLQFLFEYFSETQRNKGNFPGRFSGRQFSNSRSEMNVSTLELGDSALYLCASSYPGTGEGEQFFGPGTRLTVL.

The chain recombines TRBV7-6 with TRBJ2-5; D remains ambiguous. CDR1 and CDR2 from the germline V gene are SGHVS and FNYEAQ. The germline V and J ends were trimmed by 4 bases and 2 bases, with 14 bases remaining between them. This CDR3 is built from 15 residues. CDR3 DNA: TGTGCCAGCAGCTCCGATTCGCGGTTACAAGAGACCCAGTACTTC. Its protein is CASSSDSRLQETQYF.

The chain has TRBV12-3 or TRBV12-4 and TRBJ2-1; D gene uncertain. Deletions cut 4 bases from V and 10 bases from J, with 14 bases between. The CDR3 consists of 13 residues. Here the CDR3 reads CASSSILSGEQFF. The CDR3 coding sequence is TGTGCCAGCAGTTCGATCCTTTCGGGCGAGCAGTTCTTC.

In this sample, this clonotype turned up a few times. The chain joins TRBV6-1 to TRBJ1-5, with 8 bases lining up with TRBD1. This CDR3 comprises 17 residues. Trimming cost V 0 bases and J 4 bases; bases outside gene matches: 8. In germline, CDR1 is MNHNS, CDR2 SASEGT. In DNA, the CDR3 is TGTGCCAGCAGTGAAGCCCCGACAGGGGAGGGTAATCAGCCCCAGCATTTT. Its translation: CASSEAPTGEGNQPQHF.